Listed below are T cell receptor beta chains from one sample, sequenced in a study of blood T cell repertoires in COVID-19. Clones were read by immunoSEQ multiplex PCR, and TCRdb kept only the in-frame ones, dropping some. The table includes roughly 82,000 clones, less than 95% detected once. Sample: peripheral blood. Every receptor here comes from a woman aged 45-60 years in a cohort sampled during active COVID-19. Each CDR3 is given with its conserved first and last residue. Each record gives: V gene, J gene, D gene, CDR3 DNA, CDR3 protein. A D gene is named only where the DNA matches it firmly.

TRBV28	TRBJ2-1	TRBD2	TGTGCCAGCAGCCTATTAATCAGCGGGAGCTCCTACAATGAGCAGTTCTTC	CASSLLISGSSYNEQFF
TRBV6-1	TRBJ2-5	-	TGTGCCAGCAGTGAAGGGTCCAGGAGGGAGACCCAGTACTTC	CASSEGSRRETQYF
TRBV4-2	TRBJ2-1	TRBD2	TGTGCCAGCAGCCAAGATGGGAGCGGGGTGATAGGGGATGAGCAGTTCTTC	CASSQDGSGVIGDEQFF
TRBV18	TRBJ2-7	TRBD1	TGTGCCAGCCGGGCCGGGACAGCGGCCTACGAGCAGTACTTC	CASRAGTAAYEQYF
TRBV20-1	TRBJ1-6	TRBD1	TGCAGTGCTAGTCTCGGGACAGGCAATAATTCACCCCTCCACTTT	CSASLGTGNNSPLHF
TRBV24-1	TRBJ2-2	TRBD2	TGTGCCACCAGTGATCTAGCGGGATCCACCGGGGAGCTGTTTTTT	CATSDLAGSTGELFF
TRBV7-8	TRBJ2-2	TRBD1	TGTGCCAGCAGTTTAACGGGACAGGGGTCCGGGGGCGGGGAGCTGTTTTTT	CASSLTGQGSGGGELFF
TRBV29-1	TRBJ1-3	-	TGCAGCGCGACAAGCTCTGGAAACACCATATATTTT	CSATSSGNTIYF
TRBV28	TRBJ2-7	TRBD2	TGTGCCAGCAGCCCCGGGGGGTCCCCGAGCTCCTACGAGCAGTACTTC	CASSPGGSPSSYEQYF
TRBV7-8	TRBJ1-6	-	TGTGCCAGCAGCCCCGTTTGGGGGCAGGGCCTGGGCTCCTATAATTCACCCCTCCACTTT	CASSPVWGQGLGSYNSPLHF
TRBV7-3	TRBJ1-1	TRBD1	TGTGCCAGCAGCCTCCCGGGACAGGGGCCCACTGAAGCTTTCTTT	CASSLPGQGPTEAFF